This TCR beta chain was found in a study of blood T cells in healthy people across ages. Notes on the study in general: A greater number of naive CD4+ cells and higher diversity distinguished long-lived donors from aged donors.

There were at least 6 micrograms of total RNA extracted from every sample. Alongside a J-beta primer mix, a sample-barcoded 5' primer served in a second PCR lasting 7 to 11 cycles. TCRdb reprocessed the 5' RACE reads via MiXCR and lists one record per CDR3 protein. The data show around 1,000,000 distinct CDR3 sequences, about two fifths seen once. Trimming removed 0 bases from V and 5 bases from J, with 11 bases in between. Germline V lookup: CDR1 SGHTA, CDR2 FQGTGA. This CDR3 region has 16 residues. As regards this clonotype: Its antigen remains unknown.

The sample consisted of blood. This clonotype originated in a man aged 18 to 29 in good health. The rearrangement links TRBV7-3 to TRBJ1-6; tentative D call: TRBD1 (6 bases). In DNA, the CDR3 is TGTGCCAGCAGCTTAACCGGGGGCGCGGATAATTCACCCCTCCACTTT. Encoded protein: CASSLTGGADNSPLHF.